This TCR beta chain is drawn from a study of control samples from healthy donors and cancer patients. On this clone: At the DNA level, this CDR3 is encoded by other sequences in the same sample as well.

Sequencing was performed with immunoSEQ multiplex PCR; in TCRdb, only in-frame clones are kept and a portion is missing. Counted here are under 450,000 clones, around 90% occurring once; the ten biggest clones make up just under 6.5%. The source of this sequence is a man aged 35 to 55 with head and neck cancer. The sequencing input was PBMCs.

Written as DNA, the CDR3 is TGTGCCAGCCGAGGGGGGGGTCCCTGGGGCTACACCTTC. Residues: CASRGGGPWGYTF. The chain links TRBV27 to TRBJ1-2; tentative D call: TRBD1 (6 bases). The CDR3 length is 13 residues. Germline V gives CDR1 MNHEY, CDR2 SMNVEV (reference sequence). V was shortened by 8 bases and J by 8 bases, with 18 bases between the two germline ends.